The clone carrying this T cell receptor beta chain was detected only a few times. Antigen specificity is unknown. A much larger clonotype is one base distant, so this may be a read error. This entry belongs to a study of identical twins. Unique molecular identifiers were in the cDNA, with template-switch universal primer binding. TCRdb analysed the 5' RACE reads with MiXCR anew, one entry per CDR3 protein. Among 500,000 to 650,000 distinct CDR3 sequences, approximately 20% were seen once, and the ten largest hold approximately 0.48%. CDR1 is SNHLY and CDR2 is FYNNEI in the germline V gene. This CDR3 is built from 18 residues. Whole-study findings and limits: Abundant beta clonotypes from cord blood had fewer insertions, unlike memory repertoires, which showed none.

These same data were also listed under a study on yellow fever vaccine responses in identical twins. That work contributes: Reportedly, the T cell response mounted by twins to vaccine seemed partly convergent, partly personalized.

This sequence originates from a woman in her late teens or twenties in good health. The chain joins TRBV2 to TRBJ2-2; TRBD1 or TRBD2 may be the D gene (5 bases each). The sample comprised CD4+ T cells sorted from blood. This chain's CDR3 is CAISLLGRDRGRTGELFF. The CDR3 DNA reads as TGTGCCATCAGTTTATTAGGCCGGGACCGGGGCAGAACCGGGGAGCTGTTTTTT.